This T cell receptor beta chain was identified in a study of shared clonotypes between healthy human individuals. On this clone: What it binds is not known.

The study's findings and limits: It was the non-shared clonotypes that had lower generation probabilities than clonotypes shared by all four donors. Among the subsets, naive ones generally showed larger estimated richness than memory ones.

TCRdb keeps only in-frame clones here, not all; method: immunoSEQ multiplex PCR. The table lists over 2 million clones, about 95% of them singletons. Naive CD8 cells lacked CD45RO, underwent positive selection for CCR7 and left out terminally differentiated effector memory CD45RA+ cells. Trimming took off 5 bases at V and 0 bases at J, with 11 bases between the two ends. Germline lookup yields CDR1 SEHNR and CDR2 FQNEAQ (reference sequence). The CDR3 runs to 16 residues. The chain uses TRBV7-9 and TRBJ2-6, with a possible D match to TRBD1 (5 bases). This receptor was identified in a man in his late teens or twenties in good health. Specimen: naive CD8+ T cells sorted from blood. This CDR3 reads CASSRRGASGANVLTF. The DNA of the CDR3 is TGTGCCAGCAGCCGACGTGGGGCCTCTGGGGCCAACGTCCTGACTTTC.